The 17 T cell receptor beta chains below come from one sample, sequenced in a study of OX40 agonist ivuxolimab in advanced cancers. The repertoire was sequenced with immunoSEQ multiplex PCR; TCRdb's copy has only in-frame clones and lacks some. This sample carries under 70,000 clones, 92% of them seen once, and the ten largest clones take under 10%. The input for sequencing was CD4+ or CD8+ T cells sorted from blood, taken in a trial of the OX40 agonist ivuxolimab. The receptors were sampled from an adult with an advanced solid tumor such as melanoma, head and neck, liver or kidney cancer.

This sequence joins TRBV11-2 and TRBJ2-1; 7 bases fit TRBD2. Trimming at V came to 3 bases and at J to 3 bases, leaving 8 bases not matched to a gene. Germline assignment: CDR1 SGHAT and CDR2 FQNNGV. The CDR3 is 16 residues long. Here the CDR3 DNA reads TGTGCCAGCAGCTTTCGAGCGGGGAGCGACTACAATGAGCAGTTCTTC. As protein: CASSFRAGSDYNEQFF.

The V and J genes are TRBV19 and TRBJ2-7; a possible D gene is TRBD2 (6 bases). The V end was cut by 7 bases, the J end by 6 bases, with 16 bases between. The CDR3 spans 13 residues. Looked up from germline, CDR1 is LNHDA and CDR2 is SQIVND (reference sequence). The CDR3 spells CASNWRGEAEQYF. The DNA for the CDR3 is TGTGCCAGTAATTGGCGGGGAGAGGCCGAGCAGTACTTC.

The rearrangement joins TRBV11-2 to TRBJ2-5; D might be TRBD1 (6 bases). The germline CDR1 and CDR2 sequences are SGHAT and FQNNGV. The CDR3 contains 16 residues. With 0 bases removed from V and 4 bases from J, the gap between germline ends came to 15 bases. The CDR3 DNA sequence: TGTGCCAGCAGCTTAGACGGACGGCAGGGGCCAGAGACCCAGTACTTC. Its protein product is CASSLDGRQGPETQYF. Full variable domain (missing parts from reference TRBV11-2 and TRBJ2-5): EAGVAQSPRYKIIEKRQSVAFWCNPISGHATLYWYQQILGQGPKLLIQFQNNGVVDDSQLPKDRFSAERLKGVDSTLKIQPAKLEDSAVYLCASSLDGRQGPETQYFGPGTRLLVL.

The V and J genes are TRBV19 and TRBJ1-2; no clear D. This CDR3 contains 13 residues. The V gene's germline CDR1 is LNHDA and CDR2 SQIVND (reference sequence). V was trimmed by 7 bases and J by 6 bases, leaving 15 bases between them. For the CDR3, the DNA is TGTGCCAGTACTTATAGTACCCCCAATGGCTACACCTTC. As protein: CASTYSTPNGYTF.

V is TRBV6-5 and J is TRBJ1-6, with 7 bases fitting TRBD1. The germline gives CDR1 MNHEY, CDR2 SVGAGI. With 6 bases clipped from V and 10 bases from J, the junction kept 6 bases outside the gene matches. The CDR3 loop spans 13 amino acids. The CDR3 nucleotides read TGTGCCAGCAGCCTACAGGGGTTCTCACCCCTCCACTTT. Residues: CASSLQGFSPLHF.

The CDR3 sequence is CASSVGANEQFF. CDR3 DNA sequence: TGTGCCAGCAGCGTAGGGGCTAATGAGCAGTTCTTC. The chain couples TRBV9 to TRBJ2-1; D unresolved. Germline-derived CDR1 and CDR2 are SGDLS and YYNGEE. This CDR3 region has 12 residues. The V gene lost 0 bases and the J gene lost 7 bases, with 5 bases spanning the gap.

This clone showed up just once. The J gene is TRBJ2-5, the V gene TRBV9; D not certain. V was cut by 0 bases and J by 1 base, with 7 bases left in between. The CDR3 contains 14 residues. In germline, CDR1 is SGDLS, CDR2 YYNGEE. The CDR3 DNA is TGTGCCAGCAGCGTAGGTGCCTCCCAAGAGACCCAGTACTTC. This sequence encodes CASSVGASQETQYF.

The chain links TRBV25-1 to TRBJ2-2; perhaps TRBD1 as D (5 bases). The CDR3 totals 15 residues. The V end was cut by 2 bases, the J end by 4 bases, with 11 bases between. Germline CDR1 is MGHDK and CDR2 is SYGVNS. In DNA, the CDR3 is TGTGCCAGCAGTGAAGGCAGGGTGGTCACCGGGGAGCTGTTTTTT. Translation gives CASSEGRVVTGELFF.

The CDR3 sequence is CASSRTALEQYF. The CDR3, as DNA: TGTGCCAGCAGCAGGACTGCTCTTGAGCAGTACTTC. The gene calls are TRBV5-8 and TRBJ2-7, with TRBD2 as a possible D gene (5 bases). Trimming stripped 4 bases from V and 7 bases from J, with 12 bases between. Germline V gene data show CDR1 as SGHTS and CDR2 as YDEGEE. This CDR3 has 12 amino acids.

The chain recombines TRBV2 with TRBJ1-1, with 8 positions matching TRBD1. The V segment lost 5 bases and the J segment 1 base; nucleotides outside the gene matches: 6. Looked up from germline, CDR1 is SNHLY and CDR2 is FYNNEI. CDR3 length equals 15 residues. The CDR3 sequence: CASSLTGQGNTEAFF. CDR3 DNA: TGTGCCAGCAGTCTGACCGGACAGGGGAACACTGAAGCTTTCTTT.

The chain links TRBV6-6 to TRBJ1-5; D is undetermined. The V gene's germline CDR1 is MNHNY and CDR2 SVGAGI (reference sequence). Trimming left V 0 bases short and J 7 bases short, with 7 bases between. The CDR3 has 13 amino acids. The CDR3 spells CASSYSNVQPQHF. The CDR3 DNA follows: TGTGCCAGCAGTTACTCGAATGTCCAGCCCCAGCATTTT.

The V and J genes are TRBV5-1 and TRBJ2-5, with 11 bases lining up with TRBD2. Trimming took 4 bases from V and 5 from J; bases not matched to a gene: 10. This CDR3 is 16 amino acids long. Germline V CDR1 and CDR2: SGHRS, YFSETQ. CDR3 sequence (DNA): TGCGCCAGCAGCCTCCCCACTAGCGGGGGCGAGGAGACCCAGTACTTC. Its translation: CASSLPTSGGEETQYF.

By share, this clone ranks as large. V gene TRBV7-6 combines with J gene TRBJ2-7; 7 nucleotides agree with TRBD1. This CDR3 contains 14 residues. Germline CDR1 and CDR2: SGHVS and FNYEAQ. J was trimmed by 1 base and V by 4 bases; bases with no gene match: 4. In DNA, the CDR3 is TGTGCCAGCAGCTCCGGGGACAGTTCCTACGAGCAGTACTTC. Encoded protein: CASSSGDSSYEQYF. Complete variable domain (other parts from reference TRBV7-6 and TRBJ2-7): GAGVSQSPRYKVTKRGQDVALRCDPISGHVSLYWYRQALGQGPEFLTYFNYEAQQDKSGLPNDRFSAERPEGSISTLTIQRTEQRDSAMYRCASSSGDSSYEQYFGPGTRLTVT.

This clone was found a few times. The rearrangement joins TRBV25-1 to TRBJ1-1, with 7 bases that match TRBD1. CDR3 size: 14 residues. The junction had 6 bases not matched to a gene; V was cut back by 4 bases and J by 4 bases. Germline lookup yields CDR1 MGHDK and CDR2 SYGVNS. The CDR3 region has the DNA TGTGCCAGCAGTGTAACAGGGGTAGTCACTGAAGCTTTCTTT. As protein: CASSVTGVVTEAFF. Full variable domain (missing parts from reference TRBV25-1 and TRBJ1-1): EADIYQTPRYLVIGTGKKITLECSQTMGHDKMYWYQQDPGMELHLIHYSYGVNSTEKGDLSSESTVSRIRTEHFPLTLESARPSHTSQYLCASSVTGVVTEAFFGQGTRLTVV.

This chain links TRBV5-4 with TRBJ2-7; 7 bases align to TRBD1. Trimming took 1 base from V and 2 from J; bases not matched to a gene: 3. The CDR3 has 14 residues. Germline V gene sequence: CDR1 SGHNT, CDR2 YYREEE (reference sequence). Here the CDR3 reads CASSLTGAAYEQYF. The CDR3 DNA reads as TGTGCCAGCAGCTTGACAGGGGCCGCCTACGAGCAGTACTTC.

CDR3 sequence: CASSPLTGGNYEQYF. CDR3 nucleotide sequence: TGTGCCAGCTCACCACTGACAGGGGGCAACTACGAGCAGTACTTC. The chain links TRBV18 to TRBJ2-7, with TRBD1 matching 10 bases. There are 15 residues in the CDR3. Germline V CDR1 and CDR2: KGHSH, LQKENI. Unmatched junction bases numbered 3, after V lost 1 base and J lost 3 bases.

The chain employs TRBV4-2 and TRBJ2-7; 10 bases map to TRBD1. The V gene's germline CDR1 is LGHNA and CDR2 YNFKEQ. Trimming removed 5 bases from V and 2 bases from J; junction bases left unmatched: 3. The CDR3 is 14 residues long. CDR3 nucleotides: TGTGCCAGCAGCTTAGGACAGGGGGCCTACGAGCAGTACTTC. It yields the protein CASSLGQGAYEQYF.